What follows are 22 T cell receptor beta chains derived from one specimen sequenced in a study of shared clonotypes between healthy human individuals. The assay was immunoSEQ multiplex PCR, and TCRdb's table has in-frame clones only and misses some. Of about 2.4 million clones in the sample, under 95% were seen once. The sample comprised naive CD4+ T cells from PBMCs. Subset given: CD45RA+ positively selected. The origin of the receptors is a man between 18 and 29 years old in good health. Some clones in this sample may be carry-over from other donors' samples.

The V call is TRBV7-3, the J call TRBJ1-1, with D unresolved. Germline V gene data show CDR1 as SGHTA and CDR2 as FQGTGA. The CDR3 is 16 residues long. Trimming shortened V by 0 bases and J by 6 bases, and 17 bases separated the two germline ends. The CDR3: CASSLTAGQSLSEAFF. DNA of the CDR3: TGTGCCAGCAGCTTAACCGCAGGTCAGAGTTTATCTGAAGCTTTCTTT.

Concerning this clone itself: Other nucleotide sequences in the sample specify the same CDR3. The chain links TRBV28 to TRBJ2-4; the D is unclear. The ends were cut back, 1 base at V and 0 bases at J, with 7 bases in the middle. Germline values: CDR1 MDHEN, CDR2 SYDVKM. CDR3 length: 15 residues. The CDR3 DNA is TGTGCCAGCAGTTTATCAACGCTAGCCAAAAACATTCAGTACTTC. It translates to CASSLSTLAKNIQYF.

As concerns this clone: An end of the junction differs from the germline gene, which may be a read error. The V gene is TRBV7-9, the J gene TRBJ2-7; D gene uncertain. Germline V gene sequence: CDR1 SEHNR, CDR2 FQNEAQ (reference sequence). This CDR3 spans 14 amino acids. The CDR3 sequence: CASSQDWVAYEQYF. CDR3 sequence (DNA): TGCGCCAGCAGCCAAGATTGGGTTGCCTACGAGCAGTACTTC.

CDR3 sequence: CASSLLEASGSYPFEQYF. DNA of the CDR3: TGCGCCAGCAGCTTGTTAGAGGCGAGCGGGAGTTATCCGTTCGAGCAGTACTTC. This chain uses TRBV5-1 with TRBJ2-7, with 8 bases aligning to TRBD2. V lost 1 base, J lost 6 bases, and 18 bases stayed unmatched. This CDR3 is 18 amino acids long. The V gene's germline CDR1 is SGHRS and CDR2 YFSETQ.

This chain uses TRBV19 with TRBJ2-7; D might be TRBD1 (6 bases). Trimming removed 5 bases from V and 0 bases from J, with 14 bases in between. Germline CDR1 is LNHDA and CDR2 is SQIVND (reference sequence). The CDR3 has 15 amino acids. The CDR3 spells CASSPQGTHSYEQYF. The DNA of the CDR3 is TGTGCCAGTAGTCCGCAGGGGACACACTCCTACGAGCAGTACTTC.

This sequence joins TRBV5-1 and TRBJ2-7; TRBD2 agrees at 10 bases. Trimming cost V 0 bases and J 5 bases; bases outside gene matches: 5. Germline CDR1 and CDR2: SGHRS and YFSETQ. The length of the CDR3 is 15 residues. The CDR3 DNA is TGCGCCAGCAGCTTGGGCCCTAGCGGGAGAAACGAGCAGTACTTC. Translating gives CASSLGPSGRNEQYF. The variable domain in full, with the rest retrieved from reference TRBV5-1 and TRBJ2-7, is KAGVTQTPRYLIKTRGQQVTLSCSPISGHRSVSWYQQTPGQGLQFLFEYFSETQRNKGNFPGRFSGRQFSNSRSEMNVSTLELGDSALYLCASSLGPSGRNEQYFGPGTRLTVT.

The chain joins TRBV9 to TRBJ1-3; 8 nucleotides line up with TRBD1. From germline, CDR1 is SGDLS and CDR2 YYNGEE. The CDR3 is made up of 19 amino acids. V lost 1 base and J lost 4; bases outside the gene matches: 16. CDR3 bases: TGTGCCAGCAGCGTATCCGGGACAGGCGTTCCTCCTGGAGGAAACACCATATATTTT. As protein: CASSVSGTGVPPGGNTIYF.

In regard to this clone: Other DNA sequences in this sample translate to the same CDR3. V usage is TRBV19 and J usage is TRBJ2-1; D possibly corresponds to TRBD2 (5 bases). Germline loops: CDR1 LNHDA, CDR2 SQIVND (reference sequence). This CDR3 comprises 14 residues. Deletions cut 3 bases from V and 4 bases from J, with 10 bases between. CDR3 coding DNA: TGTGCCAGTAGTATCAGCGGAACTTACAATGAGCAGTTCTTC. This translates into CASSISGTYNEQFF.

The chain combines TRBV28 with TRBJ1-1; D gene ambiguous. CDR1 and CDR2 (germline): MDHEN, SYDVKM. CDR3 size: 14 residues. The ends were cut back, 6 bases at V and 5 bases at J, with 16 bases in the middle. CDR3 DNA: TGTGCCAGCAGCCTTAAAGGGAGTCGGACTGAAGCTTTCTTT. It yields the protein CASSLKGSRTEAFF.

This sequence joins TRBV7-8 and TRBJ2-5; D unclear. The J call may be faulty, since TRBJ2-7 better matches the DNA end. The CDR3 is 16 amino acids. Germline lookup yields CDR1 SGHVS and CDR2 FQNEAQ. CDR3 sequence: CASSLGSAGYTYEQYF. The CDR3 coding sequence is TGTGCCAGCAGCTTAGGTTCTGCAGGCTACACCTACGAGCAGTACTTC.

In regard to this clone: The sample carries other DNA sequences with the same CDR3. The chain joins TRBV28 to TRBJ1-1, with D possibly matching TRBD1 (6 bases). The V gene's germline CDR1 is MDHEN and CDR2 SYDVKM. There are 12 residues in the CDR3. The V end was cut by 2 bases, the J end by 8 bases, with 9 bases between. CDR3 sequence (DNA): TGTGCCAGCAGTTTAAGAGGGACAGAAGCTTTCTTT. This sequence encodes CASSLRGTEAFF.

The chain recombines TRBV28 with TRBJ2-1; 12 nucleotides match TRBD2. The germline V gene encodes CDR1 MDHEN and CDR2 SYDVKM. V shed 2 bases and J 6 bases; nucleotides not matched to a gene: 5. CDR3 length equals 16 residues. Here the CDR3 reads CASSLPGLAGRNEQFF. The CDR3 DNA reads as TGTGCCAGCAGTTTACCGGGACTAGCGGGCCGCAATGAGCAGTTCTTC.

V and J are TRBV4-2 and TRBJ2-7; D unclear. Germline values: CDR1 LGHNA, CDR2 YNFKEQ. There are 15 residues in the CDR3. Trimming removed 1 base from V and 4 bases from J, with 14 bases in between. For the CDR3, the DNA is TGTGCCAGCAGCCAAGGGAGCCTTCGGGTTTACGAGCAGTACTTC. It is translated as CASSQGSLRVYEQYF.

The chain is built from TRBV5-5 and TRBJ2-1, with 12 positions matching TRBD1. The CDR3 is made up of 16 amino acids. The V and J ends lost 2 bases and 7 bases, in that order; junction bases with no gene match: 7. Germline CDR1 SGHKS, CDR2 YYEKEE (reference sequence). The CDR3 reads CASSFLGTGGVNEQFF. The CDR3 bases are TGTGCCAGCAGCTTCCTCGGGACAGGGGGCGTTAATGAGCAGTTCTTC.

V and J are TRBV30 and TRBJ1-3, with a tentative D call TRBD1 (6 bases). CDR1 GTSNPN and CDR2 SVGIG come from the germline V gene (reference sequence). This CDR3 is 17 amino acids long. With 5 bases removed from V and 3 bases from J, the gap between germline ends came to 23 bases. Here the CDR3 DNA reads TGTGCCTGGGACGACAGGTTCTCGGCGCGGGTTGGAAACACCATATATTTT. Translated, it gives CAWDDRFSARVGNTIYF.

The chain couples TRBV19 to TRBJ1-1, with 9 bases that match TRBD1. V dropped 6 bases and J dropped 5; count of bases not matched to a gene: 4. Per germline, CDR1 LNHDA and CDR2 SQIVND (reference sequence). This CDR3 region has 13 residues. The DNA for the CDR3 is TGTGCCAGTAGGGGACAGGGTCGGACTGAAGCTTTCTTT. Protein: CASRGQGRTEAFF.

The genes are TRBV28 and TRBJ2-3; 9 nucleotides align to TRBD1. The germline CDR1 and CDR2 sequences are MDHEN and SYDVKM. V lost 4 bases, J lost 5 bases, and 7 bases stayed unmatched. The CDR3 is made up of 15 amino acids. The CDR3 protein is CASSSGQGRVDTQYF. In nucleotides, the CDR3 is TGTGCCAGCAGTTCCGGACAGGGGAGGGTAGATACGCAGTATTTT.

The chain couples TRBV6-5 to TRBJ2-7; either TRBD1 or TRBD2 may fit D (7 bases each). CDR1 MNHEY and CDR2 SVGAGI come from the germline V gene. The CDR3 consists of 15 residues. Trimming cost V 1 base and J 3 bases, with 13 bases left between them. CDR3 loop: CASSYLKRDSYEQYF. The CDR3 nucleotides are TGTGCCAGCAGTTACTTAAAGCGGGACAGCTACGAGCAGTACTTC.

The J gene is TRBJ1-2, the V gene TRBV7-9; D ambiguous. The CDR3 spans 14 residues. Trimming shortened V by 2 bases and J by 6 bases, and 13 bases separated the two germline ends. The germline V gene encodes CDR1 SEHNR and CDR2 FQNEAQ (reference sequence). The CDR3 bases are TGTGCCAGCAGCTTACCTTCCAGGATGGATGGCTACACCTTC. Translated: CASSLPSRMDGYTF.

The CDR3 region is CASSLGQGGQFF. The DNA of the CDR3 is TGCGCCAGCAGCCTGGGACAGGGAGGGCAGTTCTTC. The chain couples TRBV5-1 to TRBJ2-1; 9 bases map to TRBD1. Looked up from germline, CDR1 is SGHRS and CDR2 is YFSETQ. Trimming removed 4 bases from V and 12 bases from J; junction bases left unmatched: 5. The CDR3 spans 12 residues.

V and J are TRBV11-3 and TRBJ2-6; TRBD2 might be the D (5 bases). The CDR3 sequence is 16 residues long. The V end was cut by 1 base, the J end by 1 base, with 8 bases between. Germline values: CDR1 SGHNT, CDR2 YENEEA. CDR3 loop: CASSLGEQSGANVLTF. Here the CDR3 DNA reads TGTGCCAGCAGCTTAGGGGAGCAGTCTGGGGCCAACGTCCTGACTTTC.

This chain links TRBV28 with TRBJ1-4; TRBD1 might be the D (5 bases). V lost 6 bases, J lost 4 bases, and 12 bases lay in between. Germline CDR1 reads MDHEN; CDR2 reads SYDVKM. This CDR3 is built from 14 residues. The CDR3 sequence: CASSGKGINEKLFF. The CDR3 DNA reads as TGTGCCAGCAGCGGGAAGGGGATTAATGAAAAACTGTTTTTT.